The 11 T cell receptor beta chains presented below share a single source sample, sequenced in a study of vaccination and CD4 T cells after COVID-19. No antigen is known for these receptors. Cultured CD4+ T cell DNA underwent sequencing with the Oncomine TCR Beta short-read assay. TCRdb analysed the PCR reads with MiXCR anew, one entry per CDR3 protein. The sample lists some 14,000 distinct CDR3 sequences; approximately 55% were seen once. As to treatment: roughly 10-day PBMC culture with coronavirus spike peptide pools or control peptides (ViraFEST assay). Sequenced: CD4+ T cells from blood, cultured in vitro. These TCRs come from a human donor who had recovered from COVID-19.

CDR3 sequence (DNA): TGTGCCAGCAGCTCGGTACAGGGTATCTTGCTCTATGGCTACACCTTC. Its translation is CASSSVQGILLYGYTF. This sequence joins TRBV11-2 and TRBJ1-2; D is perhaps TRBD1 (6 bases). This CDR3 contains 16 residues. V was pared by 4 bases and J by 4 bases, with 19 bases between. The V gene's germline CDR1 is SGHAT and CDR2 FQNNGV.

This clonotype was recorded a few times. J is TRBJ1-5 and V is TRBV27; unclear D gene. The ends were cut back, 3 bases at V and 9 bases at J, with 9 bases in the middle. This CDR3 region has 12 residues. Germline CDR1 is MNHEY and CDR2 is SMNVEV (reference sequence). Here the CDR3 DNA reads TGTGCCAGCAGTTTCCTGTTAGGGCCCCAGCATTTT. It specifies CASSFLLGPQHF.

J is TRBJ2-7 and V is TRBV7-2, with 8 nucleotides matching TRBD1. The CDR3 covers 15 residues. V trimming: 3 bases; J trimming: 2 bases; junction bases outside the gene matches: 6. Looked up from germline, CDR1 is SGHTA and CDR2 is FQGNSA. CDR3 region: CASSLYQGATYEQYF. The CDR3 DNA is TGTGCCAGCAGCTTGTATCAGGGGGCGACCTACGAGCAGTACTTC. The full variable domain, its missing parts supplied by reference TRBV7-2 and TRBJ2-7, is GAGVSQSPSNKVTEKGKDVELRCDPISGHTALYWYRQSLGQGLEFLIYFQGNSAPDKSGLPSDRFSAERTGGSVSTLTIQRTQQEDSAVYLCASSLYQGATYEQYFGPGTRLTVT.

This clonotype was observed a few times. The chain is built from TRBV20-1 and TRBJ2-5; 7 positions agree with TRBD2. This CDR3 is built from 13 residues. Germline V CDR1 and CDR2: DFQATT, SNEGSKA (reference sequence). The V and J ends lost 2 bases and 5 bases, in that order; junction bases with no gene match: 5. The CDR3, as DNA: TGCAGTGCTAGATGGGAGGGCCGTGAGACCCAGTACTTC. It specifies CSARWEGRETQYF.

This chain joins TRBV30 and TRBJ2-3; 8 positions match TRBD2. Germline-derived CDR1 and CDR2 are GTSNPN and SVGIG (reference sequence). Trimming cost V 4 bases and J 9 bases; bases outside gene matches: 24. This CDR3 spans 18 amino acids. The CDR3 sequence: CAWTIPPPGAGGGRTQYF. In nucleotides, the CDR3 is TGTGCCTGGACTATCCCCCCCCCGGGCGCGGGAGGTGGGCGAACGCAGTATTTT.

This sequence joins TRBV3-1 and TRBJ1-5; unclear D gene. V was shortened by 6 bases and J by 5 bases, with 11 bases between the two germline ends. Germline V CDR1 and CDR2: LGHDT, YNNKEL (reference sequence). This CDR3 comprises 13 residues. CDR3 residues: CASSLTVDQPQHF. CDR3 in DNA: TGTGCCAGCAGTCTTACAGTAGATCAGCCCCAGCATTTT.

The rearrangement uses TRBV11-2 and TRBJ2-3; a possible D gene is TRBD1 (6 bases). In germline, CDR1 is SGHAT, CDR2 FQNNGV. Trimming cost V 0 bases and J 8 bases, with 9 bases left between them. There are 13 residues in the CDR3. As DNA, the CDR3 is TGTGCCAGCAGCTTAGACTCAGGGGTTACGCAGTATTTT. Residues: CASSLDSGVTQYF.

V is TRBV19 and J is TRBJ2-3; possibly TRBD1 for D (5 bases). Germline V gives CDR1 LNHDA, CDR2 SQIVND (reference sequence). Trimming shortened V by 1 base and J by 6 bases, and 17 bases separated the two germline ends. This CDR3 contains 16 residues. The CDR3 here is CASSIVFVGSGDTQYF. In DNA, the CDR3 is TGTGCCAGTAGTATAGTTTTCGTGGGCTCAGGGGATACGCAGTATTTT.

This chain connects TRBV20-1 to TRBJ2-3; D may be TRBD2 (6 bases). Germline assignment: CDR1 DFQATT and CDR2 SNEGSKA (reference sequence). Between the trimmed V and J ends, which lost 3 bases and 4 bases, there was a span of 17 bases. This CDR3 region has 15 residues. CDR3 in DNA: TGCAGTGCTAGGTCCTACGGGAGTTCCGCAGATACGCAGTATTTT. It codes for CSARSYGSSADTQYF.

The chain carries TRBV11-2 and TRBJ2-4, with D possibly called TRBD1 or TRBD2 (6 bases each). Between the trimmed V and J ends, which lost 3 bases and 3 bases, there was a span of 9 bases. The CDR3 has 14 amino acids. The germline CDR1 and CDR2 sequences are SGHAT and FQNNGV. CDR3 DNA: TGTGCCAGCAGCTTGGGGGGCTTCAAAAACATTCAGTACTTC. This gives the protein CASSLGGFKNIQYF. Supplemented by reference TRBV11-2 and TRBJ2-4, the full variable domain reads EAGVAQSPRYKIIEKRQSVAFWCNPISGHATLYWYQQILGQGPKLLIQFQNNGVVDDSQLPKDRFSAERLKGVDSTLKIQPAKLEDSAVYLCASSLGGFKNIQYFGAGTRLSVL.

This clonotype was observed a few times. This chain connects TRBV28 to TRBJ2-5, with D possibly being TRBD1 or TRBD2 (5 bases each). CDR1 is MDHEN and CDR2 is SYDVKM in the germline V gene. Trimming removed 3 bases at V and 6 bases at J, with 11 bases between. This CDR3 has 13 amino acids. The CDR3 region is CASSFGAVKTQYF. CDR3 coding DNA: TGTGCCAGCAGTTTCGGGGCGGTGAAGACCCAGTACTTC.